This entry is about one T cell receptor beta chain. Data came from immunoSEQ multiplex PCR; TCRdb stores just in-frame clones and leaves some out. The sample includes nearly 110,000 clones, around 82% of them seen just once. The record originates from a study of blood T cell repertoires in COVID-19. Germline CDR1 SGHTA, CDR2 FQGNSA. V gave up 1 base and J gave up 4 bases; unmatched junction bases: 6. This CDR3 spans 16 amino acids. This TCR was sampled from a human donor in a cohort sampled during active COVID-19. Material: peripheral blood. This chain joins TRBV7-2 and TRBJ2-2; 7 bases agree with TRBD2. The CDR3 DNA reads as TGTGCCAGCAGCTTAGGAAGCGGGATGTCCACCGGGGAGCTGTTTTTT. Its protein product is CASSLGSGMSTGELFF.